This TCR beta chain appears in the sequencing data of a study of T cells in Graves' hyperthyroidism and ophthalmopathy. This clonotype was seen repeatedly, ten times or more. The junction differs from germline at one of its ends, possibly a read error. Amplified TCR beta CDR3 regions came from RNA transcripts. During a first-round RT-PCR of the TCR CDR3, the HTBI primer set was used. TCRdb redid the calling of the multiplex PCR reads with MiXCR, one entry per CDR3 protein. The data show about 530,000 distinct CDR3 sequences, about 15% seen once. The CDR3 is made up of 13 amino acids. CDR1 is SGHRS and CDR2 is YFSETQ in the germline V gene.

The clonotype was recovered from a woman between 18 and 29 years old with Graves' ophthalmopathy. J is TRBJ2-3 and V is TRBV5-1; D is unclear. The sequencing sample was made of blood. The DNA for the CDR3 is TGTGCCAGCAGCTTTTCGGGCACAGATACGCAGTATTTT. Its protein product is CASSFSGTDTQYF.